The clone carrying this TCR beta chain appeared many times. These data come from a study of T cells in Graves' hyperthyroidism and ophthalmopathy. Germline CDR1 MDHEN, CDR2 SYDVKM. The length of the CDR3 is 12 residues. V lost 5 bases and J 3 bases, leaving 5 bases between the germline ends. Researchers amplified the TCR beta CDR3 regions from RNA transcripts. Carried out on the TCR CDR3, a first-round RT-PCR used the HTBI primer set. MiXCR, run by TCRdb on the multiplex PCR reads, gives a single entry per CDR3 protein. The table includes about 250,000 distinct CDR3 sequences, 22% detected once. This sequence joins TRBV28 and TRBJ1-5; no definite D call. The origin of this receptor is a man aged 25 to 45 with Graves' ophthalmopathy. Sequencing was performed on blood. The CDR3 DNA sequence: TGTGCCAGCAGTCCATACAATCAGCCCCAGCATTTT. This sequence encodes CASSPYNQPQHF.